A single sample is the source of the 16 T cell receptor beta chains below, sequenced in a study of Graves' ophthalmopathy and Graves' hyperthyroidism. RNA transcripts were the template, and TCR beta CDR3 regions were amplified from them. The workflow started with a first-round RT-PCR run with HTBI primers and then moved on to a second-round multiplex PCR. A single record per CDR3 protein comes from TCRdb applying MiXCR to the multiplex PCR reads. The sample records some 1.1 million distinct CDR3 sequences, 35% to 45% being singletons. The sample was peripheral blood or thyroid tissue (not recorded which). The receptor set was obtained from an adult man with Graves' hyperthyroidism.

V is TRBV4-1 and J is TRBJ2-7, with 7 bases that match TRBD1. CDR1 is MGHRA and CDR2 is YSYEKL in the germline V gene. The CDR3 has 16 residues. The V segment lost 0 bases and the J segment 5 bases; nucleotides outside the gene matches: 10. The CDR3 nucleotides are TGCGCCAGCAGCCAAGATGGGACAGCCCCTCTGGACGAGCAGTACTTC. Protein: CASSQDGTAPLDEQYF.

The chain is built from TRBV19 and TRBJ1-4; possible D gene TRBD1, 5 bases. There are 14 residues in the CDR3. V lost 9 bases and J 11 bases, leaving 22 bases between the germline ends. Germline values: CDR1 LNHDA, CDR2 SQIVND (reference sequence). The CDR3 protein is CASDPGTTSGKLFF. As DNA, the CDR3 is TGTGCCAGCGATCCCGGGACGACCTCGGGGAAACTGTTTTTT.

This clonotype showed up many times. The chain employs TRBV19 and TRBJ1-2; 8 bases fit TRBD1. There are 13 residues in the CDR3. Per the germline V gene, CDR1 is LNHDA and CDR2 is SQIVND (reference sequence). V lost 7 bases to trimming and J lost 8 bases; unmatched junction nucleotides: 9. In DNA, the CDR3 is TGTGCCAGTACCCCCGGACAGGGTTACGGCTACACCTTC. The encoded protein is CASTPGQGYGYTF.

This clonotype was counted ten times or more. The genes are TRBV5-4 and TRBJ1-1, with no clear D. The CDR3 has 15 amino acids. The ends were cut back, 4 bases at V and 1 base at J, with 14 bases in the middle. Germline-derived CDR1 and CDR2 are SGHNT and YYREEE (reference sequence). In DNA, the CDR3 is TGTGCCAGCAGCCCTGGCTATCAGGAGAACACTGAAGCTTTCTTT. Translated, it gives CASSPGYQENTEAFF.

This clonotype was detected a few times. The rearrangement joins TRBV10-3 to TRBJ1-2; D is unclear. CDR1 is ENHRY, CDR2 SYGVKD, per germline. Trimming removed 0 bases from V and 0 bases from J, with 11 bases in between. The CDR3 contains 16 residues. The CDR3 coding sequence is TGTGCCATCAGTGAGTCGATCAGAAGTTCTAACTATGGCTACACCTTC. It codes for CAISESIRSSNYGYTF.

This clonotype was recorded many times. J is TRBJ2-7 and V is TRBV7-2, with 9 bases matching TRBD2. CDR3 length equals 17 residues. CDR1 and CDR2 from the germline V gene are SGHTA and FQGNSA. V shed 4 bases and J 4 bases; nucleotides not matched to a gene: 14. The CDR3 DNA is TGTGCCAGCAGCTCCAGAATAGCGGGAGAGGGGGCTTACGAGCAGTACTTC. This encodes CASSSRIAGEGAYEQYF.

In its sample, this clonotype was seen many times. The V and J genes are TRBV7-7 and TRBJ2-5; 8 bases map to TRBD1. V trimming: 5 bases; J trimming: 9 bases; junction bases outside the gene matches: 8. CDR3 length: 13 residues. Germline V gives CDR1 SSHAT, CDR2 FNYEAQ (reference sequence). In DNA form, the CDR3 reads TGTGCCAGCAGCCTGAGACAGGGGAGACCCCAGTACTTC. It yields the protein CASSLRQGRPQYF. The variable domain in full, with the rest retrieved from reference TRBV7-7 and TRBJ2-5, is GAGVSQSPRYKVTKRGQDVTLRCDPISSHATLYWYQQALGQGPEFLTYFNYEAQPDKSGLPSDRFSAERPEGSISTLTIQRTEQRDSAMYRCASSLRQGRPQYFGPGTRLLVL.

The V gene is TRBV15, the J gene TRBJ1-2; TRBD1 aligns across 8 bases. The CDR3 is 14 residues long. CDR1 is LNHNV and CDR2 is YYDKDF in the germline V gene (reference sequence). J was trimmed by 4 bases and V by 1 base; bases with no gene match: 2. CDR3 in amino acids: CATSRAGQGYGYTF. The CDR3 DNA reads TGTGCCACCAGCAGAGCCGGACAGGGCTATGGCTACACCTTC.

This clonotype showed up many times. The J gene is TRBJ2-7, the V gene TRBV19; either TRBD1 or TRBD2 may supply D (5 bases each). Germline V lookup: CDR1 LNHDA, CDR2 SQIVND (reference sequence). Trimming removed 6 bases from V and 7 bases from J, with 16 bases in between. CDR3 length equals 13 residues. The CDR3 bases are TGTGCCAGTAGCAGGGACCAGCTTGGGGAGCAGTACTTC. This gives the protein CASSRDQLGEQYF.

This chain links TRBV7-3 with TRBJ1-3, with 9 bases fitting TRBD1. The germline gives CDR1 SGHTA, CDR2 FQGTGA. CDR3 length equals 18 residues. With 2 bases clipped from V and 0 bases from J, the junction kept 8 bases outside the gene matches. The CDR3 DNA sequence: TGTGCCAGCAGCTTATTTGGGACAGGGAGATTCTCTGGAAACACCATATATTTT. It specifies CASSLFGTGRFSGNTIYF.

This clonotype was detected ten times or more. Germline and junction disagree at one end, which may indicate a read error. This chain uses TRBV10-2 with TRBJ2-5, with 9 bases identical to TRBD2. Germline V gene lookup returns CDR1 WSHSY and CDR2 SAAADI. This CDR3 spans 14 amino acids. The CDR3 is CASSAGLAQETQYF. CDR3 nucleotides: TGTGCCAGCAGTGCGGGACTAGCTCAAGAGACCCAGTACTTC.

This clonotype has a count of ten or more. This chain uses TRBV7-9 with TRBJ1-1; D gene unclear. Germline V gene sequence: CDR1 SEHNR, CDR2 FQNEAQ (reference sequence). V lost 1 base and J lost 3, with 3 bases in between. The CDR3 consists of 12 residues. CDR3 DNA: TGTGCCAGCAGCTTAGTTCACACTGAAGCTTTCTTT. Its translation: CASSLVHTEAFF.

This clonotype was counted at least ten times. The chain couples TRBV7-9 to TRBJ1-2, with D unresolved. The germline CDR1 and CDR2 sequences are SEHNR and FQNEAQ (reference sequence). The CDR3 runs 14 residues. V was trimmed by 1 base and J by 8 bases, leaving 14 bases between them. The CDR3, as DNA: TGTGCCAGCAGCTTAGAGGCGGCGGCGCGAGGCTACACCTTC. This gives the protein CASSLEAAARGYTF.

About this clonotype itself: A read error is possible here, since a much larger clone lies one base away. J is TRBJ1-1 and V is TRBV12-3 or TRBV12-4; 8 bases are shared with TRBD1. V gave up 6 bases and J gave up 11 bases; unmatched junction bases: 8. CDR3 size: 12 residues. The CDR3 region is CASRSGGALAFF. The CDR3 DNA reads TGTGCCAGCAGATCAGGGGGCGCGTTGGCTTTCTTT.

At least ten counts were recorded for this clonotype. In DNA form, the CDR3 reads TGTGCCAGCAGTTACTCGACCTCCTACGAGCAGTACTTC. Residues: CASSYSTSYEQYF. The chain employs TRBV6-6 and TRBJ2-7; the D is unclear. The V gene's germline CDR1 is MNHNY and CDR2 SVGAGI (reference sequence). The CDR3 is 13 amino acids. Trimming removed 0 bases from V and 0 bases from J, with 3 bases in between.

In this sample, this clonotype turned up many times. This chain connects TRBV10-3 to TRBJ1-5; 9 bases agree with TRBD1. CDR1 and CDR2 from the germline V gene are ENHRY and SYGVKD. V shed 6 bases, J shed 0 bases, and the junction held 3 bases outside the gene matches. This CDR3 comprises 15 residues. CDR3: CAIRQDRGSNQPQHF. DNA of the CDR3: TGTGCCATCAGGCAGGACAGGGGTAGCAATCAGCCCCAGCATTTT.